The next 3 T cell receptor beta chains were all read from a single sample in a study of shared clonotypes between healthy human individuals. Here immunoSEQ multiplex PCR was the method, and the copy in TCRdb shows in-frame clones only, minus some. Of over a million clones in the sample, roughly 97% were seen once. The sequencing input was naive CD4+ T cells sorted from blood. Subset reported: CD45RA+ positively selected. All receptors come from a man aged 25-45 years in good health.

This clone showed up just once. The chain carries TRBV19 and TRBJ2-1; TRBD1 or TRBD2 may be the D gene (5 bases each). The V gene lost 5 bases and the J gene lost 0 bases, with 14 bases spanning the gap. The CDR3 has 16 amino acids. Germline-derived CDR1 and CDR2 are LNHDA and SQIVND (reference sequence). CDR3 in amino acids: CASSWDPRSSYNEQFF. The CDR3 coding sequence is TGTGCCAGTAGTTGGGACCCAAGGAGCTCCTACAATGAGCAGTTCTTC.

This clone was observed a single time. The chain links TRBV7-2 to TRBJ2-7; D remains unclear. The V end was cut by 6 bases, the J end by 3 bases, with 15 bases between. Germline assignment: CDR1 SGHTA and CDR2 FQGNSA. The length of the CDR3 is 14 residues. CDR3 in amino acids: CASSPRVGGYEQYF. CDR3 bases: TGTGCCAGCAGTCCCCGAGTAGGTGGCTACGAGCAGTACTTC.

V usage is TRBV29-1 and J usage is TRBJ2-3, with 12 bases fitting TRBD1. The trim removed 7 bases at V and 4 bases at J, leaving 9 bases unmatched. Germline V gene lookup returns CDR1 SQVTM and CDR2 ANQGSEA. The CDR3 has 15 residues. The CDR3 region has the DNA TGCAGCGCATGGGAAGGGACAGGGGGCGCAGATACGCAGTATTTT. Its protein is CSAWEGTGGADTQYF.